The clone carrying this TCR beta chain appeared many times. The antigen remains undetermined. Construction of TCR beta libraries was performed using quantitative 5'-RACE with molecular barcodes. From the 5' RACE reads, TCRdb called clonotypes with MiXCR, one entry per CDR3 protein. The sample has roughly 60,000 distinct CDR3 sequences, under 7.5% seen once. This entry belongs to a study of CD8 T cells in ankylosing spondylitis. Broader study findings: Disease-associated clonotypes exhibited CD8+ identity and were relatively infrequent in peripheral blood.

CDR1 SGHRS and CDR2 YFSETQ come from the germline V gene. The germline V and J ends were trimmed by 0 bases and 6 bases, with 12 bases remaining between them. The CDR3 length is 14 residues. This sequence joins TRBV5-1 and TRBJ1-2; TRBD1 might be the D (5 bases). The sample comprised synovial fluid, either unsorted or a sorted T cell fraction (not recorded which). The receptor's source is a male donor with ankylosing spondylitis. The CDR3 sequence: CASSLGQNIDGYTF. CDR3 bases: TGCGCCAGCAGCTTGGGACAGAATATAGATGGCTACACCTTC.